This paragraph reports one T cell receptor (beta chain). This sample stems from a study of PD-L1 blockade in urothelial cancer. In the study overall: Starting around 2014, patients were given atezolizumab (1,200 mg intravenously every 3 weeks). A median of 141,255 T cells was found in the blood samples. Anywhere from 0 to 3 prior chemotherapy regimens had been received by patients. Samples came from 3 weeks, at the second dose, and 6 weeks into treatment.

CDR1 and CDR2 from the germline V gene are GTSNPN and SVGIG (reference sequence). CDR3 length: 14 residues. Trimming pared 1 base from V and 0 bases from J, leaving 9 bases between. This table comes from immunoSEQ multiplex PCR, and its TCRdb copy is limited to in-frame clones, with some not included. The repertoire holds around 80,000 clones, with approximately 90% as singletons. This chain uses TRBV30 with TRBJ1-2; D is possibly TRBD1 (5 bases). The sequencing used PBMCs, collected around atezolizumab (anti-PD-L1) treatment. This receptor was obtained from a woman between 65 and 79 years old with urothelial cancer. The CDR3 protein is CAWSGQRANYGYTF. CDR3 nucleotides: TGTGCCTGGAGTGGACAGAGAGCTAACTATGGCTACACCTTC.